The 16 T cell receptor beta chains reported below all come from one sample, sequenced in a study of STAT5B mutations in CD4+ large granular lymphocyte leukemia. This table comes from immunoSEQ multiplex PCR, and its TCRdb copy is limited to in-frame clones, with some not included. The sample lists tens of thousands of clones, less than 85% occurring once. Source material: CD4+ T cells from blood buffy coats. These receptor sequences come from a human donor in good health.

This clone came up a few times. This chain uses TRBV5-6 with TRBJ1-3; D is undetermined. This CDR3 region has 13 residues. From germline, CDR1 is SGHDT and CDR2 YYEEEE. V gave up 4 bases and J gave up 0 bases, with 5 bases separating them. The CDR3 DNA is TGTGCCAGCAGCCTTTACTCTGGAAACACCATATATTTT. Encoded protein: CASSLYSGNTIYF.

The chain links TRBV20-1 to TRBJ1-2; D not resolved. The V end was cut by 6 bases, the J end by 7 bases, with 12 bases between. Germline CDR1 reads DFQATT; CDR2 reads SNEGSKA (reference sequence). This CDR3 is built from 11 residues. This chain's CDR3 is CSAPWTGGYTF. The CDR3 bases are TGCAGTGCCCCCTGGACTGGTGGCTACACCTTC.

The chain combines TRBV12-5 with TRBJ2-4; D is unresolved. In germline, CDR1 is LGHNT, CDR2 FRNRAP. The CDR3 consists of 13 residues. V was shortened by 6 bases and J by 6 bases, with 12 bases between the two germline ends. The CDR3 protein is CASGLIVGNIQYF. CDR3 DNA: TGTGCTAGTGGCCTGATTGTAGGAAACATTCAGTACTTC. Filled out from reference TRBV12-5 and TRBJ2-4, the complete variable domain reads DARVTQTPRHKVTEMGQEVTMRCQPILGHNTVFWYRQTMMQGLELLAYFRNRAPLDDSGMPKDRFSAEMPDATLATLKIQPSEPRDSAVYFCASGLIVGNIQYFGAGTRLSVL.

The rearrangement links TRBV28 to TRBJ2-2; 12 bases agree with TRBD2. Trimming cost V 1 base and J 6 bases; bases outside gene matches: 3. Germline CDR1 and CDR2: MDHEN and SYDVKM. The length of the CDR3 is 16 residues. CDR3 loop: CASSLSGLAGPGELFF. The CDR3 DNA follows: TGTGCCAGCAGTTTATCGGGACTAGCGGGTCCCGGGGAGCTGTTTTTT.

The V gene is TRBV28, the J gene TRBJ2-1; 9 nucleotides match TRBD2. Trimming removed 5 bases from V and 5 bases from J; junction bases left unmatched: 7. Germline CDR1 and CDR2: MDHEN and SYDVKM. The CDR3 has 15 residues. CDR3 sequence: CASSLLAGLDNEQFF. The CDR3 DNA follows: TGTGCCAGCAGTCTACTAGCGGGCCTAGACAATGAGCAGTTCTTC.

The chain combines TRBV19 with TRBJ2-7, with 10 bases identical to TRBD1. The CDR3 sequence is 15 residues long. J gave up 1 base and V 6 bases, and 6 bases lay outside the gene matches. Germline CDR1 reads LNHDA; CDR2 reads SQIVND (reference sequence). This chain's CDR3 is CASSKPGQGSYEQYF. The CDR3 bases are TGTGCCAGTAGCAAACCGGGACAGGGGTCCTACGAGCAGTACTTC.

This clone was observed a handful of times. Other DNA sequences in this specimen translate into the identical CDR3. The chain couples TRBV11-2 to TRBJ2-7; TRBD1 aligns across 7 bases. The junction had 12 bases not matched to a gene; V was cut back by 5 bases and J by 2 bases. Germline CDR1 and CDR2: SGHAT and FQNNGV. The CDR3 length is 16 residues. The CDR3 protein is CASSLQVQGPTYEQYF. CDR3 coding DNA: TGTGCCAGCAGCCTCCAGGTACAGGGGCCTACCTACGAGCAGTACTTC.

V is TRBV2 and J is TRBJ1-1; 12 bases line up with TRBD1. The V gene end was trimmed by 6 bases and the J gene end by 4 bases; junction bases not matched to a gene: 6. The CDR3 runs 15 residues. Germline-derived CDR1 and CDR2 are SNHLY and FYNNEI. Here the CDR3 reads CASRGQGARVTEAFF. DNA for the CDR3: TGTGCCAGCAGGGGACAGGGGGCGCGAGTCACTGAAGCTTTCTTT.

This clone was observed a few times. This rearrangement joins TRBV7-9 to TRBJ2-3; TRBD2 matches 9 bases. The trim removed 3 bases at V and 2 bases at J, leaving 12 bases unmatched. The germline V gene has CDR1 SEHNR and CDR2 FQNEAQ (reference sequence). This CDR3 spans 18 amino acids. This chain's CDR3 is CASSFSPRLAGTTDTQYF. CDR3 DNA: TGTGCCAGCAGCTTCAGTCCGCGGCTAGCGGGAACCACAGATACGCAGTATTTT.

J is TRBJ2-7 and V is TRBV18; D is unresolved. The V end lost 2 bases, the J end lost 3 bases, and 14 bases lay between the germline ends. The CDR3 runs 15 residues. From germline, CDR1 is KGHSH and CDR2 LQKENI. CDR3 sequence (DNA): TGTGCCAGCTCACCAGGGTCCCTTTTGAACTACGAGCAGTACTTC. This gives the protein CASSPGSLLNYEQYF.

The J gene is TRBJ1-2, the V gene TRBV27; the D is unclear. The germline gives CDR1 MNHEY, CDR2 SMNVEV (reference sequence). The CDR3 totals 13 residues. The ends were cut back, 3 bases at V and 7 bases at J, with 12 bases in the middle. The CDR3: CASSFRDSSGYTF. Here the CDR3 DNA reads TGTGCCAGCAGTTTTCGTGATTCCAGTGGCTACACCTTC.

The genes are TRBV19 and TRBJ2-7, with TRBD1 as a possible D gene (5 bases). Germline V gene sequence: CDR1 LNHDA, CDR2 SQIVND (reference sequence). V shed 3 bases and J shed 2 bases, with 14 bases lying between them. The CDR3 consists of 15 residues. CDR3 bases: TGTGCCAGTAGTATTCGGAGCGACAGAACCTACGAGCAGTACTTC. Its translation is CASSIRSDRTYEQYF.

The chain recombines TRBV6-1 with TRBJ2-3; D remains unclear. V lost 1 base, J lost 1 base, and 9 bases lay in between. In germline, CDR1 is MNHNS, CDR2 SASEGT. The CDR3 is made up of 15 amino acids. The CDR3 DNA is TGTGCCAGCAGTGAAGGTCAGTGGGGCACAGATACGCAGTATTTT. This gives the protein CASSEGQWGTDTQYF.

CDR3 residues: CASSQTGGNEQFF. The CDR3 region has the DNA TGTGCCAGCAGCCAAACAGGGGGCAATGAGCAGTTCTTC. The V call is TRBV4-2, the J call TRBJ2-1, with 8 bases that match TRBD1. Germline V gives CDR1 LGHNA, CDR2 YNFKEQ. This CDR3 has 13 amino acids. The V and J ends lost 2 bases and 6 bases, in that order; junction bases with no gene match: 0.

The chain recombines TRBV5-6 with TRBJ1-2, with 9 bases matching TRBD1. Per germline, CDR1 SGHDT and CDR2 YYEEEE. V lost 1 base, J lost 5 bases, and 6 bases stayed unmatched. There are 15 residues in the CDR3. The CDR3 bases are TGTGCCAGCAGCTTGCTGGACAGGGGATTGTATGGCTACACCTTC. It specifies CASSLLDRGLYGYTF.

The chain carries TRBV13 and TRBJ2-3, with D possibly TRBD1 on 5 matching bases. V dropped 5 bases and J dropped 8 bases, with 11 bases sitting between them. The CDR3 length is 12 residues. CDR1 PRHDT and CDR2 FYEKMQ come from the germline V gene (reference sequence). The CDR3 spells CASSVQRGTQYF. The CDR3 DNA reads TGTGCCAGCAGCGTTCAAAGGGGTACGCAGTATTTT. Combining the CDR3 with reference TRBV13 and TRBJ2-3 gives the whole variable domain AAGVIQSPRHLIKEKRETATLKCYPIPRHDTVYWYQQGPGQDPQFLISFYEKMQSDKGSIPDRFSAQQFSDYHSELNMSSLELGDSALYFCASSVQRGTQYFGPGTRLTVL.